Listed below are T cell receptor beta chains from one sample, sequenced in a study of naive and memory T cell subsets. One entry per CDR3 protein results from TCRdb running MiXCR on the UMI-ligation and nested PCR reads. Of 120,000 to 150,000 distinct CDR3 sequences in the sample, under 25% were seen once. Sample: naive CD8+ T cells from blood. The receptors come from a human donor in good health. CDR3s include the opening cysteine and the closing phenylalanine or tryptophan. The order of the fields is D gene, clone size, J gene, V gene, CDR3 DNA, CDR3 protein. D genes are given only for firm matches. Clone size is shown for a subset of rows, as once, few, many or a class of expanded clone.

. few TRBJ1-4 TRBV12-3/TRBV12-4 TGTGCCAGCAGTTTAGTTGTGGCGGCCGATCGGTGTTTT CASSLVVAADRCF
. . TRBJ1-2 TRBV4-3 TGCGCCAGCAGCCAGAGTAGCGCATACAGGGAAAATGGCTACACCTTC CASSQSSAYRENGYTF
. few TRBJ2-7 TRBV6-2/TRBV6-3 TGTGCCAGCAGTTACTCGATCGGGTTTCGGTACGAGCAGTACTTC CASSYSIGFRYEQYF
TRBD2 few TRBJ2-5 TRBV3-1 TGTGCCAGCAGCCAAGAGCGGGAGATAGAGACCCAGTACTTC CASSQEREIETQYF
. few TRBJ2-1 TRBV4-3 TGCGCCAGCAGCCAAGATACAGGGAGCTCCTACAATGAGCAGTTCTTC CASSQDTGSSYNEQFF
. . TRBJ2-7 TRBV27 TGTGCCAGCAGTTTAAATTTAGGACAGAGGTACGAGCAGTACTTC CASSLNLGQRYEQYF
. . TRBJ2-7 TRBV27 TGTGCCAGCAGCCCCGGTTCCGGTTACGAGCAGTACTTC CASSPGSGYEQYF
TRBD2 . TRBJ2-1 TRBV5-1 TGCGCCAGCAGCTTGGAGGTGACTAGCGGGAATGAGCAGTTCTTC CASSLEVTSGNEQFF
TRBD2 few TRBJ2-1 TRBV14 TGTGCCAGCAGCCTGACGACTAGCGGGAGTCATGAGCAGTTCTTC CASSLTTSGSHEQFF
TRBD1 few TRBJ2-7 TRBV29-1 TGCAGCGGATCCGGGACAGGGGGAAAGCAGTACTTC CSGSGTGGKQYF
TRBD2 . TRBJ2-1 TRBV7-9 TGTGCCAGCAGCCTACCGACTAGCGGGAGGACCAATGAGCAGTTCTTC CASSLPTSGRTNEQFF
. . TRBJ1-4 TRBV2 TGTGCCAGCAGTGAACATCACAGGCAAGGTGAAAAACTGTTTTTT CASSEHHRQGEKLFF
TRBD1 few TRBJ2-7 TRBV4-1 TGCGCCAGCAGCCGGGGCGGACAGGTCACCTACGAGCAGTACTTC CASSRGGQVTYEQYF
. . TRBJ1-1 TRBV12-3/TRBV12-4 TGTGCCAGCAGTTTCGGCGTGGACACTGAAGCTTTCTTT CASSFGVDTEAFF
. few TRBJ2-1 TRBV29-1 TGCAGCGTTGTCCTGCGAGCGGTCCCCTACAATGAGCAGTTCTTC CSVVLRAVPYNEQFF
. . TRBJ2-5 TRBV7-9 TGTGCCAGCAGCCCGGTGGAAGAGACCCAGTACTTC CASSPVEETQYF
. . TRBJ2-1 TRBV27 TGTGCCAGCAGTGACTCAAACTTTCGAGGCAATGAGCAGTTCTTC CASSDSNFRGNEQFF
TRBD2 few TRBJ2-2 TRBV7-3 TGTGCCAGCAGCTCCGCTAGCGGCCCGTACACCGGGGAGCTGTTTTTT CASSSASGPYTGELFF
. . TRBJ2-7 TRBV12-3/TRBV12-4 TGTGCCAGCAGTTTGTCAGAGGAGCAGTACTTC CASSLSEEQYF
TRBD2 . TRBJ2-1 TRBV29-1 TGCAGCGTTGATGGGCTAGCGGAATACAATGAGCAGTTCTTC CSVDGLAEYNEQFF
TRBD2 few TRBJ2-1 TRBV7-9 TGTGCCAGCAGCCCCCCGGTAGCGGGAGGGTACAATGAGCAGTTCTTC CASSPPVAGGYNEQFF
. few TRBJ1-2 TRBV3-1 TGTGCCAGCAGCCAAGCCGGGACACTGATCTATGGCTACACCTTC CASSQAGTLIYGYTF
. . TRBJ1-2 TRBV6-5 TGTGCCACCACCGGGGGCGCGGATGGCTACACCTTC CATTGGADGYTF
. . TRBJ2-7 TRBV27 TGTGCCAGCAGTTTAGTCCCGGGGCCGGGGCGATGGCAGTACTTC CASSLVPGPGRWQYF
TRBD2 few TRBJ2-3 TRBV28 TGTGCCAGCAGTTTCATCACTAGCGGGAGGGCCGGAGATACGCAGTATTTT CASSFITSGRAGDTQYF
TRBD1 many TRBJ2-7 TRBV6-5 TGTGCCAGCAGTTACTTCAGACAGGGGGCATTCGAGCAGTACTTC CASSYFRQGAFEQYF
. few TRBJ2-2 TRBV2 TGTGCCAGCACCGGGGCAGGGGGAGGAACCGGGGAGCTGTTTTTT CASTGAGGGTGELFF
TRBD1 few TRBJ2-7 TRBV20-1 TGCAGTGCTCTCGGGACAGGAAAGGGCGAGCAGTACTTC CSALGTGKGEQYF
TRBD2 many TRBJ2-1 TRBV10-3 TGTGCCATCAGTGAGACTAGCGGGAGGGCCTACAATGAGCAGTTCTTC CAISETSGRAYNEQFF
. . TRBJ2-1 TRBV6-1 TGTGCCAGCAGTGAACTAACAGGGAGGTCTTATAATGAGCAGTTCTTC CASSELTGRSYNEQFF
TRBD2 few TRBJ2-3 TRBV29-1 TGCAGCGTTGAAGACCCTAGCGGGATTGTGGATACGCAGTATTTT CSVEDPSGIVDTQYF
. few TRBJ1-5 TRBV29-1 TGCAGCGTTGGGACAGATAGCAATCAGCCCCAGCATTTT CSVGTDSNQPQHF
. . TRBJ2-2 TRBV3-1 TGTGCCAGCAGCCAAGTTACGGGGACCGGGGAGCTGTTTTTT CASSQVTGTGELFF
. many TRBJ1-5 TRBV6-5 TGTGCCAGCAGTTACTCAGGGCCAGGTGGTGGGTCGCCCCAGCATTTT CASSYSGPGGGSPQHF
. . TRBJ2-7 TRBV12-3/TRBV12-4 TGTGCCAGCAGTCCCGGGACTCCCGTTGGGCAGTACTTC CASSPGTPVGQYF
. few TRBJ2-1 TRBV7-2 TGTGCCAGCAGCTTAGGGCAGTATGGCGAGCAGTTCTTC CASSLGQYGEQFF
. . TRBJ2-1 TRBV13 TGTGCCAGCAGCCCAGGCGGTGTCGGGGGCGGGAGCTCCTACAATGAGCAGTTCTTC CASSPGGVGGGSSYNEQFF
. . TRBJ2-7 TRBV6-2/TRBV6-3 TGTGCCAGCAGTTACTTGGGTGACGAGCAGTACTTC CASSYLGDEQYF
TRBD1 . TRBJ2-7 TRBV27 TGTGCCAGCAGTTTAGGACAGGGGTCTGTCTACGAGCAGTACTTC CASSLGQGSVYEQYF
. few TRBJ1-1 TRBV6-2/TRBV6-3 TGTGCCAGCAGTTACCCAGTGGTAGGGACGGCTAACACTGAAGCTTTCTTT CASSYPVVGTANTEAFF
TRBD2 . TRBJ2-3 TRBV7-2 TGTGCCAGCAGCTGGGAGGGCCTGACAGATACGCAGTATTTT CASSWEGLTDTQYF
. . TRBJ2-7 TRBV7-9 TGTGCCAGCAGCCCCATAGCGGTCTACGCCGAGCAGTACTTC CASSPIAVYAEQYF